A single sample gave rise to the 19 T cell receptor beta chains below, sequenced in a study of blood T cell repertoires in COVID-19. Data came from immunoSEQ multiplex PCR; TCRdb stores just in-frame clones and leaves some out. Seen here are around 420,000 clones, over 75% observed once, and the top ten hold approximately 2%. The specimen was PBMCs or T cells enriched from blood (not recorded which). These receptor sequences come from a woman in her thirties or forties with acute COVID-19.

The V and J genes are TRBV5-1 and TRBJ1-1; 8 positions match TRBD1. Germline V gene sequence: CDR1 SGHRS, CDR2 YFSETQ. This CDR3 region has 19 residues. The ends lost 5 bases at V and 5 bases at J; junction bases unmatched: 23. This chain's CDR3 is CASSFWASFGQGRGTEAFF. The CDR3 nucleotides read TGCGCCAGCAGTTTTTGGGCCTCATTCGGACAGGGTAGGGGTACTGAAGCTTTCTTT.

In regard to this clone: The sample holds other DNA sequences that translate to the same CDR3. V usage is TRBV5-1 and J usage is TRBJ1-2; 8 nucleotides line up with TRBD1. V shed 2 bases, J shed 6 bases, and the junction held 3 bases outside the gene matches. CDR3 length: 13 residues. Germline V gives CDR1 SGHRS, CDR2 YFSETQ. CDR3 bases: TGCGCCAGCAGCTTCGGACAGGGTGATGGCTACACCTTC. The encoded protein is CASSFGQGDGYTF.

The chain is built from TRBV23-1 and TRBJ2-5; 11 bases align to TRBD2. TRBV23-1 is an open reading frame whose function is uncertain. With V trimmed by 3 bases and J by 2 bases, 11 bases remained unmatched. The CDR3 runs to 18 residues. CDR3 in DNA: TGCGCCAGCAGTCACCCAGAGGACACTAGCGGGGGACAAGAGACCCAGTACTTC. This encodes CASSHPEDTSGGQETQYF.

The gene calls are TRBV12-3 or TRBV12-4 and TRBJ1-2; 7 bases map to TRBD1. CDR3 length: 12 residues. The V and J ends lost 5 bases and 13 bases, in that order; junction bases with no gene match: 10. This CDR3 is CASSDGQAPLTF. In nucleotides, the CDR3 is TGTGCCAGCAGTGACGGACAGGCCCCCCTCACCTTC.

The chain links TRBV27 to TRBJ2-7; no definite D call. The length of the CDR3 is 15 residues. Germline lookup yields CDR1 MNHEY and CDR2 SMNVEV (reference sequence). V lost 0 bases and J 0 bases, leaving 9 bases between the germline ends. CDR3 DNA sequence: TGTGCCAGCAGTTTATCTTTCAGGTACTCCTACGAGCAGTACTTC. Translated: CASSLSFRYSYEQYF.

V usage is TRBV29-1 and J usage is TRBJ1-1; 8 bases map to TRBD1. The CDR3 extends over 15 amino acids. The J segment lost 6 bases and the V segment lost 6 bases, leaving 15 bases of the junction unmatched. Germline V CDR1 and CDR2: SQVTM, ANQGSEA. The CDR3 is CSVIRLDRAGSEAFF. CDR3 bases: TGCAGCGTAATCAGGCTGGACAGGGCCGGATCTGAAGCTTTCTTT.

The V and J genes are TRBV19 and TRBJ1-2; D gene uncertain. The CDR3 is made up of 13 amino acids. V lost 1 base and J lost 7, with 10 bases in between. Germline assignment: CDR1 LNHDA and CDR2 SQIVND (reference sequence). CDR3 DNA sequence: TGTGCCAGTAGTATAGCCTCTAGAAGTGGCTACACCTTC. This codes for CASSIASRSGYTF.

In its sample, this clone was seen a few times. The J gene is TRBJ1-2, the V gene TRBV2; TRBD1 matches 10 bases. From germline, CDR1 is SNHLY and CDR2 FYNNEI. This CDR3 region has 14 residues. Unmatched junction bases numbered 2, after V lost 4 bases and J lost 3 bases. The CDR3 loop reads CASSGQGAYYGYTF. The DNA of the CDR3 is TGTGCCAGCAGTGGACAGGGGGCCTACTATGGCTACACCTTC.

The rearrangement joins TRBV6-5 to TRBJ2-1; D possibly corresponds to TRBD2 (7 bases). Germline CDR1 reads MNHEY; CDR2 reads SVGAGI. V was clipped by 7 bases and J by 8 bases, with 18 bases between them. The CDR3 totals 14 residues. Written as DNA, the CDR3 is TGTGCCAGCATGGGGGGGCCTTACAACCATGAGCAGTTCTTC. Translation gives CASMGGPYNHEQFF.

This chain uses TRBV5-1 with TRBJ1-4; D not certain. The CDR3 runs 14 residues. Germline CDR1 is SGHRS and CDR2 is YFSETQ. Trimming left V 0 bases short and J 3 bases short, with 6 bases between. CDR3 region: CASSLGLSNEKLFF. The CDR3 DNA is TGCGCCAGCAGCTTGGGGCTCTCTAATGAAAAACTGTTTTTT.

The chain couples TRBV9 to TRBJ2-2, with D possibly TRBD2 on 5 matching bases. The germline gives CDR1 SGDLS, CDR2 YYNGEE. The CDR3 length is 14 residues. V shed 0 bases and J shed 8 bases, with 11 bases lying between them. The CDR3 here is CASSVVREGGELFF. The CDR3 DNA reads as TGTGCCAGCAGCGTAGTGAGGGAAGGGGGGGAGCTGTTTTTT.

The sample holds many counts of this clone. V is TRBV5-6 and J is TRBJ2-5; 7 bases fit TRBD2. The CDR3 is 13 amino acids. Germline loops: CDR1 SGHDT, CDR2 YYEEEE. Losses at the gene ends were 1 base for V and 3 bases for J; bases not matched to a gene: 0. The CDR3 DNA sequence: TGTGCCAGCAGCTTGAGCGGGAAAGAGACCCAGTACTTC. Protein product: CASSLSGKETQYF.

The chain recombines TRBV3-1 (or the pseudogene TRBV3-2) with TRBJ1-5; D is ambiguous. The CDR3 contains 13 residues. Germline V gene data show CDR1 as LGHDT and CDR2 as YNNKEL (reference sequence). Trimming shortened V by 0 bases and J by 7 bases, and 7 bases separated the two germline ends. CDR3 residues: CASSQDTGQPQHF. The CDR3 nucleotides are TGTGCCAGCAGCCAAGATACGGGGCAGCCCCAGCATTTT.

The chain has TRBV5-1 and TRBJ1-2; TRBD1 aligns across 7 bases. CDR1 is SGHRS, CDR2 YFSETQ, per germline. The junction had 12 bases not matched to a gene; V was cut back by 3 bases and J by 4 bases. This CDR3 spans 16 amino acids. The CDR3 region has the DNA TGCGCCAGCAGCTCCTGGCCGGACAGGCAGGTCTATGGCTACACCTTC. Translating it yields CASSSWPDRQVYGYTF.

This clone has a single count. The V and J genes are TRBV6-1 and TRBJ2-7, with TRBD1 matching 7 bases. V dropped 3 bases and J dropped 3; count of bases not matched to a gene: 8. The germline gives CDR1 MNHNS, CDR2 SASEGT. This CDR3 spans 15 amino acids. This CDR3 reads CASSEWYRGNYEQYF. The CDR3 bases are TGTGCCAGCAGTGAGTGGTACAGGGGCAACTACGAGCAGTACTTC.

This clone occurred once. The chain has TRBV11-3 and TRBJ2-3; D remains unclear. The CDR3 loop spans 14 amino acids. With 1 base removed from V and 1 base from J, the gap between germline ends came to 6 bases. Germline V gives CDR1 SGHNT, CDR2 YENEEA. The CDR3 DNA reads as TGTGCCAGCAGCTTAGCGGCGGGCACAGATACGCAGTATTTT. This sequence encodes CASSLAAGTDTQYF. The full variable domain, rest sourced from reference TRBV11-3 and TRBJ2-3, is EAGVVQSPRYKIIEKKQPVAFWCNPISGHNTLYWYLQNLGQGPELLIRYENEEAVDDSQLPKDRFSAERLKGVDSTLKIQPAELGDSAVYLCASSLAAGTDTQYFGPGTRLTVL.

The CDR3 DNA follows: TGTGCCAGCAGCCAAGAGGTCGGCGGCAGGGCCGACGAGCAGTACTTC. It specifies CASSQEVGGRADEQYF. This rearrangement joins TRBV4-2 to TRBJ2-7; maybe TRBD1 (5 bases). Trimming left V 0 bases short and J 5 bases short, with 17 bases between. This CDR3 comprises 16 residues. Germline-derived CDR1 and CDR2 are LGHNA and YNFKEQ.

The chain couples TRBV6-4 to TRBJ2-7; no reliable D call. CDR1 is MRHNA and CDR2 is SNTAGT in the germline V gene. The CDR3 consists of 13 residues. Between the trimmed V and J ends, which lost 3 bases and 6 bases, there was a span of 12 bases. The CDR3 bases are TGTGCCAGCAGTGAAACCCTTCGGAGCGAGCAGTACTTC. The encoded protein is CASSETLRSEQYF.

This clone was detected only a few times. The CDR3 spells CASSFKGDQPQHF. The DNA of the CDR3 is TGTGCCAGCAGCTTTAAGGGGGACCAGCCCCAGCATTTT. The chain joins TRBV7-2 to TRBJ1-5; possible D gene TRBD1, 6 bases. Trimming took off 3 bases at V and 7 bases at J, with 10 bases between the two ends. This CDR3 spans 13 amino acids. Per the germline V gene, CDR1 is SGHTA and CDR2 is FQGNSA.